This TCR beta chain was identified in a study of radiation and T cells in renal cell carcinoma. The study's findings and limits: Only small tumor regions of 0.85 to 1 g were sampled. Compared with controls, irradiated tumors had more, larger dominant CDR3 motifs.

This CDR3 comprises 17 residues. Germline values: CDR1 MGHRA, CDR2 YSYEKL. Trimming took 1 base from V and 7 from J; bases not matched to a gene: 13. A word on this clone: Antigen unknown.

The treatment is: treatment-naive control, cytoreductive nephrectomy. Libraries were prepared by immunoSEQ multiplex PCR; TCRdb keeps only in-frame clonotypes and omits some of them. The data show about 7,900 clones, with roughly 61% seen just once and 40% held by the top ten. The sample in question was tumor tissue, obtained from a patient whose treatment was nephrectomy without radiotherapy. This TCR was sampled from a woman in her sixties or seventies with renal cell carcinoma. The V and J genes are TRBV4-1 and TRBJ2-7; 10 nucleotides match TRBD1. The CDR3 reads CASSQVKAGTGEGEQYF. CDR3 bases: TGCGCCAGCAGCCAAGTAAAGGCCGGGACAGGGGAAGGAGAGCAGTACTTC.